Listed below are T cell receptor beta chains from one sample, sequenced in a study of T cell responses to AZD1222 COVID-19 vaccine. The assay was immunoSEQ multiplex PCR, and TCRdb's table has in-frame clones only and misses some. The data hold about 180,000 clones, with 80% to 90% observed a single time. The input for sequencing was peripheral blood, taken on day 0 of AZD1222 vaccination. These receptors originate from an adult in good health. Each CDR3 is given with its conserved first and last residue. D genes are given only for firm matches. Where a row states a size, it is once, few, many or the class of an expanded clone; other rows omit it.

v_call,clone_size,j_call,d_call,cdr3_aa,cdr3_nt
TRBV21-1,-,TRBJ1-1,-,CASTLTGANTEAFF,TGTGCCAGCACCCTTACAGGGGCTAACACTGAAGCTTTCTTT
TRBV15,-,TRBJ2-7,TRBD1,CATSRDLKGGGEQYF,TGTGCCACCAGCAGAGATCTCAAAGGGGGCGGCGAGCAGTACTTC
TRBV9,-,TRBJ2-3,-,CASSGPSHTQYF,TGTGCCAGCAGCGGCCCTAGTCATACGCAGTATTTT
TRBV25-1,-,TRBJ2-5,TRBD1,CASSLGTGGETQYF,TGTGCCAGCAGTTTAGGCACAGGGGGAGAGACCCAGTACTTC
TRBV10-3,-,TRBJ2-7,-,CAISESPRADSYEQYF,TGTGCCATCAGTGAGTCGCCTAGAGCGGACTCCTACGAGCAGTACTTC
TRBV28,-,TRBJ2-1,TRBD1,CASTGTGWNEQFF,TGTGCCAGCACCGGGACAGGGTGGAATGAGCAGTTCTTC
TRBV4-1,-,TRBJ1-5,-,CASSQGVGSNQPQHF,TGCGCCAGCAGCCAAGGGGTCGGCTCCAATCAGCCCCAGCATTTT
TRBV18,-,TRBJ2-3,-,CASSTRQTEPVSTDTQYF,TGTGCCAGCTCCACCAGACAGACAGAACCCGTTAGCACAGATACGCAGTATTTT
TRBV2,few,TRBJ1-5,-,CASRNRDPGFVGNQPQHF,TGTGCCAGCAGGAACCGGGACCCTGGGTTTGTTGGCAATCAGCCCCAGCATTTT
TRBV9,-,TRBJ2-7,TRBD1,CASSSQGDLSYEQYF,TGTGCCAGCAGTTCACAGGGGGACCTCTCCTACGAGCAGTACTTC
TRBV19,-,TRBJ1-6,-,CASSIRSGRGNSPLHF,TGTGCCAGTAGTATTCGGTCCGGCAGGGGAAATTCACCCCTCCACTTT
TRBV7-2,-,TRBJ2-7,TRBD2,CASRLAGGREQYF,TGTGCCAGCAGACTAGCGGGGGGGCGCGAGCAGTACTTC
TRBV7-6,-,TRBJ2-1,-,CASSNMKTGVPLPSQFF,TGTGCCAGCAGCAACATGAAAACAGGTGTACCTCTACCCTCGCAGTTCTTC
TRBV19,-,TRBJ1-1,-,CASRDGGRGNTEAFF,TGTGCCAGTAGAGACGGGGGGCGAGGGAACACTGAAGCTTTCTTT
TRBV19,-,TRBJ1-5,TRBD1,CASSILSRGQGQPQHF,TGTGCCAGTAGTATACTCTCCAGGGGGCAAGGTCAGCCCCAGCATTTT
TRBV6-5,-,TRBJ2-7,-,CASTLRYEQYF,TGTGCCAGCACCCTTCGCTACGAGCAGTACTTC
TRBV6-5,-,TRBJ1-5,-,CASRGGGIQPQHF,TGTGCCAGCAGAGGCGGGGGGATCCAGCCCCAGCATTTT
TRBV24-1,-,TRBJ2-3,-,CATSVGTDTQYF,TGTGCCACCAGTGTCGGCACAGATACGCAGTATTTT
TRBV3-1/TRBV3-2,-,TRBJ2-1,-,CASSQQYNEQFF,TGTGCCAGCAGCCAGCAATACAATGAGCAGTTCTTC
TRBV5-4,-,TRBJ2-1,-,CASTYSGNEQFF,TGTGCCAGCACCTACAGTGGCAATGAGCAGTTCTTC
TRBV18,-,TRBJ1-1,-,CASSPGGGGTEAFF,TGTGCCAGCTCACCAGGAGGGGGTGGCACTGAAGCTTTCTTT
TRBV30,once,TRBJ2-2,-,CAWTVYSGTNTGELFF,TGTGCCTGGACGGTTTATAGCGGAACGAACACCGGGGAGCTGTTTTTT
TRBV5-1,once,TRBJ2-7,TRBD2,CASSFESGGTSYEQYF,TGCGCCAGCAGCTTTGAAAGCGGGGGGACCTCCTACGAGCAGTACTTC
TRBV27,-,TRBJ1-1,-,CASSLSPHLRAYEAFF,TGTGCCAGCAGTTTATCTCCGCATCTACGGGCCTATGAAGCTTTCTTT